Listed below are T cell receptor beta chains from one sample, sequenced in a study of PD-L1 blockade in urothelial cancer. Only in-frame clones appear in the TCRdb table, and some are missing; sequencing was by immunoSEQ multiplex PCR. The table shows 45,000 to 60,000 clones, with about 85% occurring only once. The sample consisted of PBMCs, taken around atezolizumab (anti-PD-L1) treatment. These receptors all come from a man in his 70s with urothelial cancer. Both conserved end residues are part of each CDR3. A D gene is named only where the DNA matches it firmly. Some rows mark clone size as missing; the rest say once, few, many or name a class of expanded clone.

CDR3 length: 13; J gene: TRBJ1-2; clone size: -; V gene: TRBV19; D gene: -; CDR3 DNA: TGTGCCAGTAGTAGCCCCCCGGACATCGGCTACACCTTC; CDR3 protein: CASSSPPDIGYTF
CDR3 length: 13; J gene: TRBJ1-3; clone size: -; V gene: TRBV30; D gene: -; CDR3 DNA: TGTGCCTGGAGTCCGGGGGCTGGAAACACCATATATTTT; CDR3 protein: CAWSPGAGNTIYF
CDR3 length: 20; J gene: TRBJ2-2; clone size: once; V gene: TRBV4-1; D gene: TRBD2; CDR3 DNA: TGCGCCAGCAGCCCTCACTATGATCGACTAGCGCGCGCGAACACCGGGGAGCTGTTTTTT; CDR3 protein: CASSPHYDRLARANTGELFF
CDR3 length: 19; J gene: TRBJ2-1; clone size: -; V gene: TRBV9; D gene: -; CDR3 DNA: TGTGCCAGCAGCGCCCCCAGGGACCGGGACATGGCTTCCTACAATGAGCAGTTCTTC; CDR3 protein: CASSAPRDRDMASYNEQFF
CDR3 length: 18; J gene: TRBJ2-7; clone size: -; V gene: TRBV23-1; D gene: TRBD2; CDR3 DNA: TGCGCCAGCTCCCCGGGACTAGCGGGAGAACGGGAGTCCTACGAGCAGTACTTC; CDR3 protein: CASSPGLAGERESYEQYF
CDR3 length: 14; J gene: TRBJ2-1; clone size: -; V gene: TRBV19; D gene: -; CDR3 DNA: TGTGCCAGTAGTATGCGGGAACTGAGTGTCGAGCAGTTCTTC; CDR3 protein: CASSMRELSVEQFF
CDR3 length: 13; J gene: TRBJ1-2; clone size: -; V gene: TRBV28; D gene: -; CDR3 DNA: TGTGCCAGCACCTGGGCAGCCAACTATGGCTACACCTTC; CDR3 protein: CASTWAANYGYTF
CDR3 length: 15; J gene: TRBJ2-7; clone size: -; V gene: TRBV9; D gene: TRBD2; CDR3 DNA: TGTGCCAGCAGCCCAAAGCGGGAGGGCCTCAACGAGCAGTACTTC; CDR3 protein: CASSPKREGLNEQYF
CDR3 length: 15; J gene: TRBJ1-2; clone size: -; V gene: TRBV27; D gene: TRBD1; CDR3 DNA: TGTGCCAGCAGTAACCCCGGGACAGGGAACTATGGCTACACCTTC; CDR3 protein: CASSNPGTGNYGYTF
CDR3 length: 15; J gene: TRBJ1-3; clone size: -; V gene: TRBV4-2; D gene: TRBD1; CDR3 DNA: TGTGCCAGCAGCCTCTGGACAGGACTGGGAAACACCATATATTTT; CDR3 protein: CASSLWTGLGNTIYF